This is a list of T cell receptor beta chains from one sample in a study of T cells in localized non-small cell lung cancer. Repertoires were generated with immunoSEQ multiplex PCR, while TCRdb's copy carries only in-frame clones and drops some. The sample gives fewer than 50,000 clones, roughly 85% of which show up once; about 6% is in the top ten. The specimen comprised peripheral blood mononuclear cells, sampled before any cancer treatment. These receptors were obtained from a male donor older than 55 with stage II lung adenocarcinoma. Each CDR3 is given with its conserved first and last residue. Each record gives: clone size, V gene, D gene, CDR3 protein. A D gene is named only where the DNA matches it firmly. The size field is filled for only some rows; it gives once, few, many or a size class.

abundance: .
v_gene: TRBV5-1
d_gene: .
CDR3aa: CASSLETGLGGETQYF

abundance: .
v_gene: TRBV9
d_gene: .
CDR3aa: CASSATGSNQPQHF

abundance: once
v_gene: TRBV4-3
d_gene: TRBD2
CDR3aa: CASSQSGTRTYEQYF

abundance: .
v_gene: TRBV19
d_gene: .
CDR3aa: CASMGHTEAFF

abundance: .
v_gene: TRBV5-4
d_gene: .
CDR3aa: CASRTDSQQSYEQYF

abundance: .
v_gene: TRBV7-2
d_gene: .
CDR3aa: CASSFGSGLETQYF

abundance: .
v_gene: TRBV4-1
d_gene: .
CDR3aa: CASSLIHYRATNEKLFF

abundance: .
v_gene: TRBV2
d_gene: TRBD2
CDR3aa: CATAGLESAAQYF

abundance: .
v_gene: TRBV18
d_gene: .
CDR3aa: CASSLGGAENTEAFF

abundance: .
v_gene: TRBV21-1
d_gene: .
CDR3aa: CASNYLGEAFF

abundance: .
v_gene: TRBV5-6
d_gene: TRBD1
CDR3aa: CASTLGDRHNSPLHF

abundance: .
v_gene: TRBV4-2
d_gene: .
CDR3aa: CASSQDEGEKLFF

abundance: .
v_gene: TRBV7-2
d_gene: .
CDR3aa: CASSPRPSVAGTEAFF

abundance: few
v_gene: TRBV28
d_gene: TRBD2
CDR3aa: CASGLAGEYEQYF

abundance: few
v_gene: TRBV11-2
d_gene: TRBD1
CDR3aa: CASSFQGDRRTEAFF

abundance: .
v_gene: TRBV5-1
d_gene: .
CDR3aa: CASSSQGYRNTEAFF

abundance: few
v_gene: TRBV5-1
d_gene: .
CDR3aa: CASSTRERGDTGELFF

abundance: .
v_gene: TRBV18
d_gene: .
CDR3aa: CASSPQGGTYNEQFF

abundance: .
v_gene: TRBV7-8
d_gene: .
CDR3aa: CASSLVQGSSSGNTIYF

abundance: .
v_gene: TRBV29-1
d_gene: .
CDR3aa: CSVRESGAPSEQYF

abundance: .
v_gene: TRBV6-1
d_gene: .
CDR3aa: CASSSRTLKETQYF

abundance: .
v_gene: TRBV28
d_gene: .
CDR3aa: CASSGLTTSGANEQFF

abundance: few
v_gene: TRBV2
d_gene: TRBD2
CDR3aa: CASSEAVAGARYEQYF

abundance: .
v_gene: TRBV7-9
d_gene: TRBD2
CDR3aa: CASSLGTSGRDEQFF

abundance: .
v_gene: TRBV18
d_gene: .
CDR3aa: CASSPAGDSNQPQHF

abundance: .
v_gene: TRBV28
d_gene: .
CDR3aa: CASKVSTREQYF

abundance: .
v_gene: TRBV18
d_gene: .
CDR3aa: CASSPYLGYEQYF

abundance: .
v_gene: TRBV7-2
d_gene: .
CDR3aa: CASSLRAGGLMNTEAFF

abundance: .
v_gene: TRBV14
d_gene: .
CDR3aa: CASSLSGNTIYF

abundance: .
v_gene: TRBV19
d_gene: .
CDR3aa: CASTGTLHQPQHF

abundance: .
v_gene: TRBV19
d_gene: .
CDR3aa: CASSATLTNEKLFF

abundance: .
v_gene: TRBV5-4
d_gene: .
CDR3aa: CASSLGGSGPNTGELFF

abundance: .
v_gene: TRBV18
d_gene: .
CDR3aa: CASSPLARAHSSTDTQYF

abundance: .
v_gene: TRBV6-5
d_gene: .
CDR3aa: CASRLQRDHTYEQYF

abundance: .
v_gene: TRBV10-3
d_gene: TRBD1
CDR3aa: CAISESGGHEQYF

abundance: .
v_gene: TRBV19
d_gene: .
CDR3aa: CASRRGRGNTIYF

abundance: .
v_gene: TRBV7-9
d_gene: .
CDR3aa: CASSQTANTIYF

abundance: once
v_gene: TRBV19
d_gene: TRBD2
CDR3aa: CASTPGLAGAYEQYF

abundance: .
v_gene: TRBV29-1
d_gene: .
CDR3aa: CSVALSSYEQYF

abundance: .
v_gene: TRBV5-1
d_gene: TRBD2
CDR3aa: CASSLEAGGRNEQFF

abundance: .
v_gene: TRBV30
d_gene: TRBD2
CDR3aa: CAWSGRAAGELFF

abundance: .
v_gene: TRBV9
d_gene: TRBD1
CDR3aa: CASSVGLGTALNTEAFF

abundance: .
v_gene: TRBV10-3
d_gene: .
CDR3aa: CAISDGAYEQYF

abundance: .
v_gene: TRBV27
d_gene: .
CDR3aa: CASSLVAGELFF

abundance: .
v_gene: TRBV28
d_gene: TRBD2
CDR3aa: CASSSSGRTHEQYF

abundance: .
v_gene: TRBV5-5
d_gene: .
CDR3aa: CASSSRPNDDTQYF

abundance: .
v_gene: TRBV6-5
d_gene: .
CDR3aa: CASSYGLAKNIQYF

abundance: .
v_gene: TRBV6-1
d_gene: .
CDR3aa: CATSGSSYEQYF

abundance: once
v_gene: TRBV30
d_gene: TRBD2
CDR3aa: CAWTLAGGPGYEQYF

abundance: .
v_gene: TRBV5-4
d_gene: .
CDR3aa: CASSTPGHEETQYF

abundance: .
v_gene: TRBV6-1
d_gene: .
CDR3aa: CASSEASFRVTYGYTF